These 13 T cell receptor beta chains were sequenced from one sample in a study of tumor-infiltrating lymphocytes in primary liver carcinoma. Co-extracted RNA and DNA came from approximately 20-30 mg of unsorted bulk tissue. Production of TCR beta cDNA used around 0.45 ug total RNA together with a constant-region primer. Modified slightly, ARM-PCR produced TCR beta libraries over three nested multiplex PCR rounds. Forward primers for TRBV1-TRBV30 and a C-beta reverse primer served the first two PCR rounds, at 10 cycles each. TCRdb re-analysed the multiplex PCR reads in MiXCR, keeping a single row per CDR3 protein. The repertoire holds roughly 25,000 distinct CDR3 sequences, with roughly 80% as singletons. The material sequenced was liver tumor tissue from sampling region 5. Documented subset: tumor region T5, tumor centre. The receptor source for this set is a woman aged 25 to 39 with primary liver carcinoma and hepatitis B virus infection.

Regarding this clonotype: Mismatch with germline at one junction end may stem from a read error. The genes are TRBV12-3 or TRBV12-4 and TRBJ2-1, with D perhaps being TRBD1 or TRBD2 (5 bases each). CDR3 length: 16 residues. This CDR3 is CASKPGDGISYSEQLF. The CDR3 DNA sequence: TGTGCCAGCAAACCTGGGGACGGCATCTCCTACAGTGAGCAGCTCTTC.

With respect to this clonotype: A single base separates this from a much larger clone, so it may be a read error. This chain connects TRBV28 to TRBJ2-1; D may be TRBD2 (6 bases). The CDR3 spans 15 residues. Germline CDR1 reads MDHEN; CDR2 reads SYDVKM. For the CDR3, the DNA is TGTGCCAGCGGTATGGGACTTGGACCTTACAATGAGCAGTTATTC. Translated, it gives CASGMGLGPYNEQLF.

This clonotype was observed a few times. This may be a read error: a much more frequent sequence differs by one nucleotide. The V gene is TRBV7-9, the J gene TRBJ1-3, with no clear D. This CDR3 is 16 amino acids long. Germline loops: CDR1 SEHNR, CDR2 FQNEAQ (reference sequence). V was cut by 8 bases and J by 0 bases, with 17 bases left in between. For the CDR3, the DNA is TGTGCCAGCGGCCAACTTGGACGGACCTCTGGAAACACCATATATTTT. Protein product: CASGQLGRTSGNTIYF.

The V call is TRBV6-2 or TRBV6-3, the J call TRBJ2-1, with D hard to call. The V end was cut by 7 bases, the J end by 6 bases, with 4 bases between. CDR3 length equals 10 residues. Germline V gives CDR1 MNHEY, CDR2 SVGEGT. CDR3: CASKGNEQFF. Here the CDR3 DNA reads TGTGCCAGCAAGGGCAATGAGCAGTTCTTC.

This chain connects TRBV12-3 or TRBV12-4 to TRBJ1-6; weak D call: TRBD1 (6 bases). This CDR3 region has 14 residues. V was shortened by 6 bases and J by 15 bases, with 21 bases between the two germline ends. The CDR3 reads CASSLRQDNPLLHF. The DNA of the CDR3 is TGTGCCAGCAGCCTTCGACAGGATAATCCACTCCTCCACTTT.

Concerning this clonotype itself: The conserved closing phenylalanine or tryptophan is absent in this CDR3, likely reflecting a read error. The limits of the CDR3 on the DNA are not certain, so only TCRdb's listed CDR3 is given. The rearrangement joins TRBV24-1 to TRBJ2-7; the DNA was not used to check the table's D call, TRBD1. CDR1 and CDR2 from the germline V gene are KGHDR and SFDVKD. Inclusive of both ends, the CDR3 amounts to 14 amino acids. Here the CDR3 reads CATSETGQTYEQYL.

The V gene is TRBV6-1, the J gene TRBJ2-2; possible D gene TRBD2, 5 bases. V was shortened by 2 bases and J by 3 bases, with 13 bases between the two germline ends. The CDR3 loop spans 16 amino acids. Germline CDR1 and CDR2: MNHNS and SASEGT. The CDR3 DNA is TGTGCCAGCAGTGAACGCGAAGGAGCGGACACCGGGGAGCTGTTTTTT. Encoded protein: CASSEREGADTGELFF.

Comment on this clonotype: One junction end disagrees with the germline gene, perhaps due to a read error. The V gene is TRBV6-6, the J gene TRBJ2-5, with D tentatively TRBD2 (6 bases). Germline V gives CDR1 MNHNY, CDR2 SVGAGI (reference sequence). The CDR3 has 14 residues. CDR3 sequence reads: CACKWGTGEETQYF. The DNA for the CDR3 is TGTGCCTGCAAATGGGGGACGGGAGAAGAGACCCAGTATTTC.

The rearrangement uses TRBV21-1 and TRBJ2-3. TRBV21-1 is a listed pseudogene. There are 12 residues in the CDR3. This CDR3 is CASRVATDMQYF. The CDR3 DNA sequence: TGTGCCAGCAGAGTCGCCACAGATATGCAGTATTTT.

Concerning this clonotype itself: A much larger clone lies one base from this, so it may be a read error. V gene TRBV7-9 combines with J gene TRBJ2-1; 8 nucleotides line up with TRBD2. Looked up from germline, CDR1 is SEHNR and CDR2 is FQNEAQ (reference sequence). The CDR3 length is 17 residues. The V gene end was trimmed by 1 base and the J gene end by 8 bases; junction bases not matched to a gene: 13. The CDR3: CASSLGLAGPIVHEQFF. CDR3 sequence (DNA): TGTGCCAGCAGCTTAGGGCTAGCGGGTCCCATAGTGCATGAGCAGTTCTTC.

As for this clonotype: The CDR3 carries no conserved terminal phenylalanine or tryptophan, so it likely arises from a read error. The chain uses TRBV20-1 and TRBJ2-1, with 14 bases that match TRBD2. CDR1 and CDR2 from the germline V gene are DFQATT and SNEGSKA (reference sequence). The CDR3 length is 17 residues. CDR3 sequence: CSSRYSRGTSGSYEQFS. The CDR3 DNA sequence: TGCAGTTCTAGATACTCCCGGGGGACTAGCGGGAGCTATGAGCAGTTCTCC.

Comments on this clonotype: The junction does not match germline at one end; this may be a read error. The chain employs TRBV25-1 and TRBJ1-1; 7 bases agree with TRBD1. The CDR3 runs 14 residues. Germline CDR1 MGHDK, CDR2 SYGVNS. CDR3 nucleotides: TGTGTCAGCAATGCTCAGCCGACAGGGCCGTTGGCTTTCTTT. Its protein product is CVSNAQPTGPLAFF.

For this clonotype: One base away lies a much larger clone, so this may be a sequencing read error. The CDR3, as DNA: TGTGCCAACAGTTTATCGGACCGAGGGGGAAACACCATATATTTT. It translates to CANSLSDRGGNTIYF. This chain uses TRBV12-3 or TRBV12-4 with TRBJ1-3; D unclear. The CDR3 runs to 15 residues.